These T cell receptor beta chains were read from a single sample in a study of identical twins. TCRdb re-derived calls from the 5' RACE reads in MiXCR, one entry per CDR3 protein. The table lists fewer than 900,000 distinct CDR3 sequences, over 15% of them singletons. These data also formed part of another study, on T cells expressing NK-cell markers.

The specimen sequenced was PBMCs. These TCRs come from a woman aged 18-35 years in good health. The CDR3 runs from the conserved cysteine through the conserved F or W. The order of the fields is V gene, D gene, clone size, J gene, CDR3 DNA, CDR3 protein. The D gene is left open where the match is weak. The size entry is marked missing in some rows and otherwise reads once, few, many or a size class.

>TRBV20-1|NA|NA|TRBJ2-3
TGCAGTGCCCGGGCCCAGGGGGATACGCAGTATTTT
CSARAQGDTQYF
>TRBV4-3|NA|NA|TRBJ2-3
TGCGCCAGCAGCCAAGAAGGCGGGACAGCGTTAACAGATACGCAGTATTTT
CASSQEGGTALTDTQYF
>TRBV12-3/TRBV12-4|NA|many|TRBJ2-5
TGTGCCAGCAGTTTGGACACCTACCAAGAGACCCAGTACTTC
CASSLDTYQETQYF
>TRBV20-1|TRBD1|NA|TRBJ2-3
TGCAGTGCAAGGGACAGGGTAATCCCAGATACGCAGTATTTT
CSARDRVIPDTQYF
>TRBV6-6|NA|NA|TRBJ1-1
TGTGCTTCAAGGGCCCAATCGGTCACTGAAGCTTTCTTT
CASRAQSVTEAFF
>TRBV6-1|TRBD1|few|TRBJ1-1
TGTGCCAGCAGTGAACCAGGGGGAGCGCGGAACACTGAAGCTTTCTTT
CASSEPGGARNTEAFF
>TRBV6-2/TRBV6-3|NA|NA|TRBJ2-1
TGTGCCAGCAGTTGGCCTATGAGCTCCTACAATGAGCAGTTCTTC
CASSWPMSSYNEQFF
>TRBV20-1|NA|few|TRBJ2-5
TGCAGTGCTAGAGGCTTTGCGGAGACCCAGTACTTC
CSARGFAETQYF
>TRBV12-3/TRBV12-4|NA|few|TRBJ1-1
TGTGCCAGCAGTGCCGCACACCTCAGCACTGAAGCTTTCTTT
CASSAAHLSTEAFF
>TRBV7-2|NA|few|TRBJ2-7
TGTGCCAGCAGCTTATACGGGAGCTCCTACGAGCAGTACTTC
CASSLYGSSYEQYF